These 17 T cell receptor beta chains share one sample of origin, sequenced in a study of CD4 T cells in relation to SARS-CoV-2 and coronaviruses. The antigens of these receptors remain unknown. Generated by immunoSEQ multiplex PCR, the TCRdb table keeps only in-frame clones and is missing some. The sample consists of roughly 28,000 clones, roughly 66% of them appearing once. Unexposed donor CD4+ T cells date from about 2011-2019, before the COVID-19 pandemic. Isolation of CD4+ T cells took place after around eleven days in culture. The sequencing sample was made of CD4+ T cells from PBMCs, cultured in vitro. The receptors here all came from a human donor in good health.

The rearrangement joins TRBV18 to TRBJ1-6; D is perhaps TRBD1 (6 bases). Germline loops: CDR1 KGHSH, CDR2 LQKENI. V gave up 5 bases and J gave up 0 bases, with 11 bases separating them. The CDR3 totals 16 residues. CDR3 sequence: CASSGDTGSYNSPLHF. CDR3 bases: TGTGCCAGCTCAGGGGACACCGGCTCCTATAATTCACCCCTCCACTTT.

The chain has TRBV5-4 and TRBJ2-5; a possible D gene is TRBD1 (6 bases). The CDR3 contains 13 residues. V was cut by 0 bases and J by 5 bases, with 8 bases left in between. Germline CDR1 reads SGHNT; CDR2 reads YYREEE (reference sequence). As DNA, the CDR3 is TGTGCCAGCAGCTTGGATGGGGGCGAGACCCAGTACTTC. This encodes CASSLDGGETQYF.

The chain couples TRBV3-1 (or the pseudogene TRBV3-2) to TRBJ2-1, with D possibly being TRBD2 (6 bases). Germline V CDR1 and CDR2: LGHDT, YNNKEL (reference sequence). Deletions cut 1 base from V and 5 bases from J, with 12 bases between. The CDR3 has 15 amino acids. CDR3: CASSQGASVDNEQFF. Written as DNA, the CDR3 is TGTGCCAGCAGCCAAGGGGCTAGCGTAGACAATGAGCAGTTCTTC.

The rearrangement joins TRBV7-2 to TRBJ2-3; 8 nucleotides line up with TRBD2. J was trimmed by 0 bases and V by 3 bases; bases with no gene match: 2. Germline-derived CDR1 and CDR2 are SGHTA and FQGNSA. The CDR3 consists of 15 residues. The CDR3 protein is CASSFSGISTDTQYF. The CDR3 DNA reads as TGTGCCAGCAGCTTTAGCGGGATTAGCACAGATACGCAGTATTTT.

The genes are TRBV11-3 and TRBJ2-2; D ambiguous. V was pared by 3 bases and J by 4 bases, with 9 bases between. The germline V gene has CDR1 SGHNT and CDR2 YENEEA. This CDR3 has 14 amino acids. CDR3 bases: TGTGCCAGCAGCTTCGGGCTTCGCACCGGGGAGCTGTTTTTT. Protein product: CASSFGLRTGELFF.

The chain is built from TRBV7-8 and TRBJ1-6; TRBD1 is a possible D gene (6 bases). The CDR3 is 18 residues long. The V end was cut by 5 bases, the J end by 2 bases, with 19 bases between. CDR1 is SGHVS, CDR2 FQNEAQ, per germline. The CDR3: CASSHLAGGTTYNSPLHF. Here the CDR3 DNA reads TGTGCCAGCAGCCACTTAGCCGGCGGGACAACCTATAATTCACCCCTCCACTTT.

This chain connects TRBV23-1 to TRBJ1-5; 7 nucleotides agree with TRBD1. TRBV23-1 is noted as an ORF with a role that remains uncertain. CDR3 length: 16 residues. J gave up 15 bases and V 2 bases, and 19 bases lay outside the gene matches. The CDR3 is CASSQGITGDLISPHF. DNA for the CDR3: TGCGCCAGCAGTCAAGGTATAACAGGGGACCTAATCAGCCCGCATTTT.

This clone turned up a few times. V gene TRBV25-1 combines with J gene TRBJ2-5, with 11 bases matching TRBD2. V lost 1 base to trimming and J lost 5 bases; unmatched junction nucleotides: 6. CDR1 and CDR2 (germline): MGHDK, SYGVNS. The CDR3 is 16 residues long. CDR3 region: CASSEFSGRAGETQYF. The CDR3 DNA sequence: TGTGCCAGCAGTGAATTTAGCGGGAGGGCCGGTGAGACCCAGTACTTC. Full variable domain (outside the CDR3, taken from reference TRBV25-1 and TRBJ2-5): EADIYQTPRYLVIGTGKKITLECSQTMGHDKMYWYQQDPGMELHLIHYSYGVNSTEKGDLSSESTVSRIRTEHFPLTLESARPSHTSQYLCASSEFSGRAGETQYFGPGTRLLVL.

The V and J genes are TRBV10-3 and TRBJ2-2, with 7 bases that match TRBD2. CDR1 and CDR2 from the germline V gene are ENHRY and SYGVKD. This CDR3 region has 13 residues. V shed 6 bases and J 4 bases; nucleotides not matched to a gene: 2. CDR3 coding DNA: TGTGCCATCAGGCTAGCGGTCACCGGGGAGCTGTTTTTT. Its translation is CAIRLAVTGELFF.

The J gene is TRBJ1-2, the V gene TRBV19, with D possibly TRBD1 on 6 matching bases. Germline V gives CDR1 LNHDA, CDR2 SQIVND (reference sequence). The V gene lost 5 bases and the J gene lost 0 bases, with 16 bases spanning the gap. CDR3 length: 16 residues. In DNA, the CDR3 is TGTGCCAGTAGTCCCCGGGGGACAAACGCTAACTATGGCTACACCTTC. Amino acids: CASSPRGTNANYGYTF.

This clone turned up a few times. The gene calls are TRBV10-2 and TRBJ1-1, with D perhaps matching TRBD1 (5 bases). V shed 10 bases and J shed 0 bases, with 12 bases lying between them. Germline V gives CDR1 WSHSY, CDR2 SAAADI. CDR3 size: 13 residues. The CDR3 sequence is CATASGMNTEAFF. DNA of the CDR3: TGCGCCACGGCATCAGGGATGAACACTGAAGCTTTCTTT.

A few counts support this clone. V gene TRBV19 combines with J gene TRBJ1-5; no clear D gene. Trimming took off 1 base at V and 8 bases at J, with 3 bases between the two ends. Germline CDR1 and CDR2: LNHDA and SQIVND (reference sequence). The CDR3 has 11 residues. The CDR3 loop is CASSIGEPQHF. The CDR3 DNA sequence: TGTGCCAGTAGTATAGGAGAGCCCCAGCATTTT.

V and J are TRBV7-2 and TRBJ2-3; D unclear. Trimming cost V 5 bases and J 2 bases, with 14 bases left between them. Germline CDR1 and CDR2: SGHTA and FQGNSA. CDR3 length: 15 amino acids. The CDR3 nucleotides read TGTGCCAGCAGCCAAATTGGGCAGAACACAGATACGCAGTATTTT. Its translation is CASSQIGQNTDTQYF. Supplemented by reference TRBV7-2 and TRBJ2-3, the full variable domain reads GAGVSQSPSNKVTEKGKDVELRCDPISGHTALYWYRQSLGQGLEFLIYFQGNSAPDKSGLPSDRFSAERTGGSVSTLTIQRTQQEDSAVYLCASSQIGQNTDTQYFGPGTRLTVL.

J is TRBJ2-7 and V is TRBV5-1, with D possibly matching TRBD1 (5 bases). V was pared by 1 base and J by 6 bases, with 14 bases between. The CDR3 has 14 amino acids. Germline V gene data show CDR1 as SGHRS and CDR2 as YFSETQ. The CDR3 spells CASSLYRIVGEQYF. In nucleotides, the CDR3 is TGCGCCAGCAGCTTGTACAGGATAGTTGGCGAGCAGTACTTC.

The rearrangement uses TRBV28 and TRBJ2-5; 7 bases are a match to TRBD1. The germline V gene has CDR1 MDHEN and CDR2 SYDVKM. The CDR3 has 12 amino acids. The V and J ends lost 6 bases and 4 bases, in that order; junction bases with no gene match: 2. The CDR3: CASSSGGETQYF. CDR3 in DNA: TGTGCCAGCAGCTCAGGGGGAGAGACCCAGTACTTC. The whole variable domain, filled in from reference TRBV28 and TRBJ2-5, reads DVKVTQSSRYLVKRTGEKVFLECVQDMDHENMFWYRQDPGLGLRLIYFSYDVKMKEKGDIPEGYSVSREKKERFSLILESASTNQTSMYLCASSSGGETQYFGPGTRLLVL.

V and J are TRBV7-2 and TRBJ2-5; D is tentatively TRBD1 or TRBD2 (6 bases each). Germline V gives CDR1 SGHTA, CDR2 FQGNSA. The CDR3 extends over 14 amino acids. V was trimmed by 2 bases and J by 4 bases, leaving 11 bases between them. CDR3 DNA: TGTGCCAGCAGCTTAACAGGGAGGCGAGAGACCCAGTACTTC. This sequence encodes CASSLTGRRETQYF.

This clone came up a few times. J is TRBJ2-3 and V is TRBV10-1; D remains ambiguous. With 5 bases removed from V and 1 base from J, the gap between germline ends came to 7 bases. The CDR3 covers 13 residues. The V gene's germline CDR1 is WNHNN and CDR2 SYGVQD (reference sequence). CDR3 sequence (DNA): TGCGCCAGCAGTTTCCAGGGCACAGATACGCAGTATTTT. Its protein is CASSFQGTDTQYF.